This TCR beta chain derives from a study of spatial heterogeneity in lung cancer. This clonotype was seen many times. What it binds is not known. Overall study findings and caveats: One measure, the expanded intratumoral alpha and beta TCR count, tracked tumor mutation counts.

The CDR3 runs 17 residues. Germline CDR1 reads SEHNR; CDR2 reads FQNEAQ (reference sequence). The V segment lost 5 bases and the J segment 0 bases; nucleotides outside the gene matches: 12. TCRdb redid the calling of the 5' RACE reads with MiXCR, one entry per CDR3 protein. The data hold just under 9,500 distinct CDR3 sequences, with 6.5% to 9% observed a single time. The sample's time point: sample taken at primary tumor resection. The study sequenced unsorted whole RNA from tumor, nontumor lung or frozen PBMC. Material: lung tumor tissue, obtained at surgery. The J gene is TRBJ2-7, the V gene TRBV7-9; 8 bases are a match to TRBD1. This TCR derives from a male donor with early-stage non-small cell lung cancer. CDR3 loop: CASSDPGQAPSSYEQYF. CDR3 nucleotide sequence: TGTGCCAGCAGCGACCCGGGACAGGCGCCCTCCTCCTACGAGCAGTACTTC.